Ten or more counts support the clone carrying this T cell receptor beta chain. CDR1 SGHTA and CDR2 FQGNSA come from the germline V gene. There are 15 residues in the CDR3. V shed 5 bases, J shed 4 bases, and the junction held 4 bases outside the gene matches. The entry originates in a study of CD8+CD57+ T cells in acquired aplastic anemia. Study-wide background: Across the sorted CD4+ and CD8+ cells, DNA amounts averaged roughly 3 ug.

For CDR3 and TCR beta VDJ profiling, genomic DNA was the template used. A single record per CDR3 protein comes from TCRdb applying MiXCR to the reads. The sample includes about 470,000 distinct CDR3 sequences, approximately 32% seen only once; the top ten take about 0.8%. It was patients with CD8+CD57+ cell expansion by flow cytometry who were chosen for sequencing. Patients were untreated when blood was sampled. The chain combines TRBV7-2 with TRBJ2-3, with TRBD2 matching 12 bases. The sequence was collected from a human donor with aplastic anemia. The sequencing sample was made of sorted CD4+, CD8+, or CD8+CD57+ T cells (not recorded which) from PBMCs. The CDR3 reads CASSPRLAGADTQYF. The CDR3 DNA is TGTGCCAGCAGCCCAAGACTAGCGGGGGCAGATACGCAGTATTTT.